The 16 T cell receptor beta chains presented below share a single source sample, sequenced in a study of CD8 T cells in Susac syndrome. RNA was extracted with the RNeasy kit, and a quantity of about 0.45 to 1 ug was reverse transcribed using random hexamers. In TCRdb, the immunoSEQ multiplex PCR reads were re-called with MiXCR into one record per CDR3 protein. Of 95,000 to 150,000 distinct CDR3 sequences in the sample, just under 95% were seen once. The source material was CD8+ T cells from PBMCs. These receptors were obtained from a human donor with Susac syndrome.

The chain links TRBV29-1 to TRBJ1-1, with TRBD1 as a possible D gene (5 bases). Germline V gene data show CDR1 as SQVTM and CDR2 as ANQGSEA. The CDR3 spans 15 residues. The ends were cut back, 6 bases at V and 2 bases at J, with 19 bases in the middle. The CDR3 reads CSVRGGDVPNTEAFF. The DNA of the CDR3 is TGCAGCGTCCGCGGGGGGGACGTCCCTAACACTGAAGCTTTCTTT.

This chain joins TRBV12-3 or TRBV12-4 and TRBJ1-1; TRBD1 matches at 7 bases. The CDR3 consists of 15 residues. Trimming at V came to 4 bases and at J to 1 base, leaving 6 bases not matched to a gene. The CDR3 coding sequence is TGTGCCAGCAGTTCGATAACAGGGGCGAACACTGAAGCTTTCTTT. This sequence encodes CASSSITGANTEAFF.

This clonotype was seen a single time. The chain combines TRBV5-5 with TRBJ1-1; weak D call: TRBD1 (5 bases). Germline CDR1 and CDR2: SGHKS and YYEKEE (reference sequence). V was pared by 3 bases and J by 1 base, with 10 bases between. The CDR3 is made up of 14 amino acids. CDR3 sequence (DNA): TGTGCCAGCAGCTCGGACGGGGGGAACACTGAAGCTTTCTTT. It is translated as CASSSDGGNTEAFF.

The rearrangement joins TRBV4-1 to TRBJ2-1; the match to TRBD2 covers 11 bases. The CDR3 spans 17 residues. From germline, CDR1 is MGHRA and CDR2 YSYEKL. V shed 3 bases, J shed 5 bases, and the junction held 9 bases outside the gene matches. CDR3 sequence: CASSQWAPSGGNNEQFF. The DNA of the CDR3 is TGCGCCAGCAGCCAGTGGGCCCCTAGCGGGGGGAACAATGAGCAGTTCTTC.

The V gene is TRBV5-1, the J gene TRBJ2-7; the match to TRBD1 covers 11 bases. In germline, CDR1 is SGHRS, CDR2 YFSETQ. V lost 4 bases, J lost 3 bases, and 3 bases stayed unmatched. The CDR3 length is 14 residues. The CDR3 sequence is CASSGGQGVYEQYF. DNA of the CDR3: TGCGCCAGCAGCGGGGGACAGGGGGTCTACGAGCAGTACTTC.

The V gene is TRBV29-1, the J gene TRBJ2-1, with D perhaps matching TRBD2 (5 bases). Germline V lookup: CDR1 SQVTM, CDR2 ANQGSEA. Trimming removed 2 bases at V and 2 bases at J, with 7 bases between. The CDR3 runs to 13 residues. CDR3 residues: CSVESGTYNEQFF. The CDR3 DNA reads as TGCAGCGTTGAATCGGGAACCTACAATGAGCAGTTCTTC.

The rearrangement links TRBV6-5 to TRBJ1-2; D remains unclear. Germline loops: CDR1 MNHEY, CDR2 SVGAGI. V was trimmed by 5 bases and J by 0 bases, leaving 10 bases between them. The CDR3 totals 14 residues. The CDR3: CASSGSAANYGYTF. In DNA, the CDR3 is TGTGCCAGCAGTGGGTCAGCAGCTAACTATGGCTACACCTTC.

In this sample, this clonotype turned up once. The chain is built from TRBV6-2 or TRBV6-3 and TRBJ2-7; D not certain. The CDR3 consists of 13 residues. The germline V and J ends were trimmed by 2 bases and 3 bases, with 8 bases remaining between them. The germline V gene encodes CDR1 MNHEY and CDR2 SVGEGT. Here the CDR3 reads CASSYGEFYEQYF. The CDR3 DNA reads as TGTGCCAGCAGTTACGGCGAGTTCTACGAGCAGTACTTC.

The chain uses TRBV20-1 and TRBJ2-1; 9 bases agree with TRBD2. This CDR3 is built from 15 residues. Trimming cost V 0 bases and J 7 bases; bases outside gene matches: 7. Germline V lookup: CDR1 DFQATT, CDR2 SNEGSKA (reference sequence). In DNA, the CDR3 is TGCAGTGCTAGAGATGACGGGACTAGCCGAAATGAGCAGTTCTTC. This gives the protein CSARDDGTSRNEQFF.

DNA for the CDR3: TGTGCCTGGAGTGGGACAGTTAGCAATCAGCCCCAGCATTTT. Protein: CAWSGTVSNQPQHF. V and J are TRBV30 and TRBJ1-5; a weak D match, TRBD1 (6 bases). This CDR3 has 14 residues. Germline V gene lookup returns CDR1 GTSNPN and CDR2 SVGIG (reference sequence). V was cut by 1 base and J by 0 bases, with 7 bases left in between. Combining the CDR3 with reference TRBV30 and TRBJ1-5 gives the whole variable domain SQTIHQWPATLVQPVGSPLSLECTVEGTSNPNLYWYRQAAGRGLQLLFYSVGIGQISSEVPQNLSASRPQDRQFILSSKKLLLSDSGFYLCAWSGTVSNQPQHFGDGTRLSIL.

The chain recombines TRBV20-1 with TRBJ1-1; D is possibly TRBD1 (5 bases). V was trimmed by 6 bases and J by 5 bases, leaving 19 bases between them. Germline V gene lookup returns CDR1 DFQATT and CDR2 SNEGSKA (reference sequence). The CDR3 is 14 residues long. The CDR3 reads CSAELQGKGTEAFF. CDR3 DNA: TGCAGTGCGGAACTCCAGGGTAAAGGGACTGAAGCTTTCTTT.

V usage is TRBV4-2 and J usage is TRBJ2-1, with TRBD2 matching 8 bases. J lost 4 bases, V lost 0 bases, and 8 bases had no gene match. The CDR3 is made up of 17 amino acids. CDR1 and CDR2 from the germline V gene are LGHNA and YNFKEQ. This chain's CDR3 is CASSQEGPGGPYNEQFF. The CDR3 coding sequence is TGTGCCAGCAGCCAAGAGGGTCCGGGGGGGCCTTACAATGAGCAGTTCTTC.

This chain joins TRBV7-8 and TRBJ1-5; D is unclear. Germline values: CDR1 SGHVS, CDR2 FQNEAQ. V was trimmed by 5 bases and J by 2 bases, leaving 7 bases between them. The CDR3 consists of 13 residues. CDR3 bases: TGTGCCAGCAGCCCCTCTGGCAATCAGCCCCAGCATTTT. Translated: CASSPSGNQPQHF.

This chain uses TRBV12-5 with TRBJ1-1, with unresolved D. CDR1 and CDR2 (germline): LGHNT, FRNRAP. Trimming removed 10 bases at V and 5 bases at J, with 8 bases between. The CDR3 contains 10 residues. The CDR3 DNA sequence: TGTGCTACGAGTCGGACTGAAGCTTTCTTT. It encodes CATSRTEAFF.

The V gene is TRBV6-1, the J gene TRBJ1-1; D unclear. V was shortened by 7 bases and J by 4 bases, with 16 bases between the two germline ends. CDR1 MNHNS and CDR2 SASEGT come from the germline V gene. The CDR3 has 14 amino acids. The CDR3 DNA sequence: TGTGCCAGCACCAAAGAGGACGGTCCCACTGAAGCTTTCTTT. Its protein product is CASTKEDGPTEAFF.

This rearrangement joins TRBV12-3 or TRBV12-4 to TRBJ2-5, with TRBD2 matching 7 bases. The CDR3 is 15 amino acids. V lost 0 bases and J lost 5; bases outside the gene matches: 6. The chain's CDR3 is CASSLATSMEETQYF. In nucleotides, the CDR3 is TGTGCCAGCAGTTTAGCGACTAGCATGGAGGAGACCCAGTACTTC.